This TCR beta chain is drawn from a study of CD8 T cells in ankylosing spondylitis. Study findings and constraints: A CD8+ phenotype characterized the disease-linked clones, which were relatively rare in peripheral blood. It was reported that disease-linked clones were significantly enriched in matched ankylosing spondylitis synovial fluid. A motif of 7 to 9 highly homologous TCR beta variants was seen as apparently characteristic of ankylosing spondylitis blood. Earlier studies detected some motif variants in reactive arthritis synovial fluid and blood.

This clonotype was detected only a few times. No antigen is known for it. TCRdb itself ran the 5' RACE reads through MiXCR, one entry per CDR3 protein. The repertoire holds some 330,000 distinct CDR3 sequences, roughly 8% seen once, with about 14% in the top ten. CDR1 is SEHNR and CDR2 is FQNEAQ in the germline V gene (reference sequence). There are 14 residues in the CDR3. V was cut by 5 bases and J by 1 base, with 11 bases left in between. Material: blood, either unsorted or a sorted T cell fraction (not recorded which). This TCR was sampled from a male donor with ankylosing spondylitis. The chain links TRBV7-9 to TRBJ1-1; a possible D gene is TRBD1 (5 bases). This CDR3 reads CASSPEGRNTEAFF. In DNA form, the CDR3 reads TGTGCCAGCAGCCCCGAGGGGAGGAACACTGAAGCTTTCTTT.